This T cell receptor beta chain was profiled in a study of human T cells and chemical hapten exposure. In the study overall: The use of 2% DPC on roughly 2 cm by roughly 2 cm of upper inner arm skin constituted sensitization. The study patch tested 0.01% DPC on the upper back and read results at 6 days.

The study's library attached unique molecular identifiers to single cDNA molecules. A single record per CDR3 protein comes from TCRdb applying MiXCR to the RACE reads. This sample yields fewer than 400,000 distinct CDR3 sequences, of which roughly 6.9% are seen a single time; approximately 8.9% belongs to the top ten. On this clonotype itself: Its target is unknown.

Time point meaning: patch test 1, 2 weeks after DPC sensitization. Sample treatment: therapeutic diphenylcyclopropenone sensitization with weekly scalp DPC. General study findings and limits: Unchanged with DPC sensitization were TCRs above 1 in 1000 frequency.

This clonotype originated in a woman between 18 and 30 years old with alopecia areata. Some clones in this sample may be carry-over from other donors' samples. The material was whole blood, obtained in connection with sensitization to the hapten diphenylcyclopropenone (DPC).

In DNA form, the CDR3 reads TGTGCCAGCAAAGCAGCCTACAATGAGCAGTTCTTC. As protein: CASKAAYNEQFF. V and J are TRBV27 and TRBJ2-1; D remains unclear. This CDR3 region has 12 residues. Germline assignment: CDR1 MNHEY and CDR2 SMNVEV (reference sequence). V lost 7 bases, J lost 2 bases, and 6 bases lay in between.